The present TCR beta chain was sequenced within a study of T cells after yellow fever vaccination. Study as a whole: Preparing low-cell-number fractions relied on SMART-Seq v4 Ultra Low Input.

TCRdb used MiXCR to reprocess the 5' RACE reads, holding one entry per CDR3 protein. The sample lists 400,000 or so distinct CDR3 sequences, 6.2% occurring once. The ends were cut back, 10 bases at V and 3 bases at J, with 11 bases in the middle. This CDR3 is 12 amino acids long. This receptor was identified in a man aged 30 to 45 who received the YFV17D yellow fever vaccine. The J gene is TRBJ2-3, the V gene TRBV12-3 or TRBV12-4, with D uncertain. Sequences were derived from PBMCs, sampled 5 days after the yellow fever booster vaccination. The CDR3 sequence is CANGRSTDTQYF. The CDR3 region has the DNA TGTGCCAACGGACGGAGTACAGATACGCAGTATTTT.